This T cell receptor (beta chain) was found in a study of long-term antiretroviral therapy in people with HIV. Trimming shortened V by 2 bases and J by 0 bases, and 5 bases separated the two germline ends. The CDR3 extends over 13 amino acids. CDR1 and CDR2 from the germline V gene are GTSNPN and SVGIG (reference sequence). This clone was seen only a few times. Survey level was the resolution at which the v3.0 immunoSEQ assay ran. Repertoires were generated with immunoSEQ multiplex PCR, while TCRdb's copy carries only in-frame clones and drops some. The table includes over 30,000 clones, 65% to 80% detected once.

This sequence originates from a woman aged 45-65 years with HIV. This specimen consisted of unsorted PBMCs, obtained 3.1 years after starting antiretroviral therapy. This chain uses TRBV30 with TRBJ1-3; D not resolved. CDR3 nucleotides: TGTGCCTGGAGTCCCAACTCTGGAAACACCATATATTTT. Amino acids: CAWSPNSGNTIYF.